This T cell receptor beta chain appears in the sequencing data of a study of yellow fever vaccine responses in identical twins. Whole-study results and caveats: Twins' vaccine T cell responses were reported to seem partly convergent and partly personalized.

Using its own MiXCR run on the RT-PCR reads, TCRdb lists one record per CDR3 protein. The data show 2,000 to 2,500 distinct CDR3 sequences, with 75% to 80% seen just once and more than 10% held by the top ten. Turning to this clonotype: Its antigen is undetermined.

V shed 0 bases and J shed 0 bases, with 12 bases lying between them. Per the germline V gene, CDR1 is LNHNV and CDR2 is YYDKDF (reference sequence). This CDR3 spans 17 amino acids. The genes are TRBV15 and TRBJ2-1; TRBD1 is a possible D gene (5 bases). The receptor was isolated from a woman between 18 and 29 years old who received the yellow fever vaccine. Sequenced material: T cells from blood (PBMCs), unsorted or a sorted subset (not recorded which), taken before or after yellow fever vaccination (not recorded which). As DNA, the CDR3 is TGTGCCACCAGCAGAGACGCCAGGGTAGACTCCTACAATGAGCAGTTCTTC. Translated, it gives CATSRDARVDSYNEQFF.